This T cell receptor beta chain was recorded in a study of sequential checkpoint blockade in melanoma. Overall study: First-line arms were nivolumab then ipilimumab, or the reverse, randomized 1:1. Each arm's sequence ended with maintenance nivolumab.

Generated by immunoSEQ multiplex PCR, the TCRdb table keeps only in-frame clones and is missing some. The table includes around 34,000 clones, 82% detected once. Germline lookup yields CDR1 SGDLS and CDR2 YYNGEE. The CDR3 covers 16 residues. V lost 4 bases to trimming and J lost 2 bases; unmatched junction nucleotides: 9. This sample's treatment: randomized to nivolumab then ipilimumab (arm A) or the reverse (arm B). Patients had received no earlier DNA-damaging chemotherapy. The chain uses TRBV9 and TRBJ2-3, with 8 bases matching TRBD2. The input for sequencing was CD8+ T cells sorted from blood (inferred from file names), taken from a patient given nivolumab and ipilimumab in sequence. This sequence originates from a human donor with melanoma. The CDR3 protein is CASSSQPGLDTDTQYF. CDR3 in DNA: TGTGCCAGCAGCTCCCAACCGGGACTAGACACAGATACGCAGTATTTT.